A selection of T cell receptor beta chains follows, all from one sample in a study of cytomegalovirus exposure and HLA in healthy donors. The data were produced by immunoSEQ multiplex PCR, yet TCRdb's version contains in-frame clones alone and is incomplete. The table has 250,000 to 350,000 clones, about nine tenths seen once; the top ten hold roughly 4%. The sequencing input was PBMCs. These receptors were obtained from a man aged 35-49 years in good health and CMV-seropositive. Both conserved end residues are part of each CDR3. D genes are given only for firm matches. Clone size, where shown, is once, few, many, or a class for clones that have expanded.

cdr3_aa	cdr3_nt	v_call	j_call	d_call	clone_size
CASSLARSYEQYF	TGTGCCAGCAGCTTGGCCCGGAGCTACGAGCAGTACTTC	TRBV5-8	TRBJ2-7	-	-
CASSIPGGRSYEQYF	TGTGCCAGTAGTATTCCAGGGGGGCGCTCCTACGAGCAGTACTTC	TRBV19	TRBJ2-7	-	-
CASSWGGSGGANVLTF	TGCGCCAGCAGCTGGGGCGGTTCCGGGGGGGCCAACGTCCTGACTTTC	TRBV5-1	TRBJ2-6	-	once
CASSGGQGNTEAFF	TGCGCCAGCAGCGGGGGACAGGGGAACACTGAAGCTTTCTTT	TRBV5-1	TRBJ1-1	TRBD1	-
CASRPLAGANNEQFF	TGTGCCAGCAGGCCCCTAGCGGGAGCGAACAATGAGCAGTTCTTC	TRBV6-4	TRBJ2-1	TRBD2	-
CASSIAQWDLNTGELFF	TGTGCCAGTAGTATAGCCCAGTGGGACTTGAACACCGGGGAGCTGTTTTTT	TRBV19	TRBJ2-2	-	-
CASSPGTGPGNTIYF	TGTGCCAGCTCACCCGGGACAGGGCCCGGAAACACCATATATTTT	TRBV18	TRBJ1-3	TRBD1	-
CASSLVGQGTQPQHF	TGTGCCAGCAGTTTAGTGGGACAGGGGACTCAGCCCCAGCATTTT	TRBV27	TRBJ1-5	TRBD1	few
CASSETPRQYF	TGTGCCAGCAGTGAAACCCCCAGGCAGTATTTT	TRBV2	TRBJ2-3	-	once
CASSQELGTGGSGKNIQYF	TGTGCCAGCAGCCAAGAACTGGGGACAGGGGGCTCAGGCAAAAACATTCAGTACTTC	TRBV14	TRBJ2-4	TRBD1	-
CASSQSTFGSYEQYF	TGCGCCAGCAGCCAATCTACTTTCGGCTCCTACGAGCAGTACTTC	TRBV4-1	TRBJ2-7	-	-
CASSPRTSGSTDTQYF	TGTGCCAGCAGCCCAAGGACTAGCGGGAGCACAGATACGCAGTATTTT	TRBV4-2	TRBJ2-3	TRBD2	-
CASSPPQDIQYF	TGTGCCAGCAGCCCACCCCAGGACATTCAGTACTTC	TRBV27	TRBJ2-4	-	-
CASSQELASDEQFF	TGTGCCAGCAGCCAAGAATTAGCGTCCGATGAGCAGTTCTTC	TRBV14	TRBJ2-1	-	-
CASSHPGLYDEQFF	TGTGCCAGCAGCCATCCGGGACTATACGATGAGCAGTTCTTC	TRBV7-9	TRBJ2-1	TRBD2	-
CASSPAGNTEAFF	TGTGCCAGCAGCCCGGCGGGGAACACTGAAGCTTTCTTT	TRBV7-2	TRBJ1-1	-	-
CASSPSIPVGTSGYEQYF	TGCGCCAGCAGCCCCAGCATCCCGGTGGGGACTAGCGGCTACGAGCAGTACTTC	TRBV4-1	TRBJ2-7	TRBD2	-
CASSVVAGLKTEAFF	TGTGCCAGCAGCGTCGTTGCAGGGTTAAAGACTGAAGCTTTCTTT	TRBV7-8	TRBJ1-1	-	-
CATVSQGGSYEQYF	TGTGCCACCGTATCGCAGGGGGGCTCCTACGAGCAGTACTTC	TRBV28	TRBJ2-7	-	-
CASSPGYGYTF	TGCGCCAGCAGTCCGGGATATGGCTACACCTTC	TRBV23-1	TRBJ1-2	-	-
CASSLVQGRSGTEAFF	TGTGCCAGCAGCTTAGTCCAGGGCAGGTCGGGCACTGAAGCTTTCTTT	TRBV7-2	TRBJ1-1	-	-
CASSQPTGKEQFF	TGTGCCAGCAGCCAGCCCACAGGAAAGGAGCAGTTCTTC	TRBV14	TRBJ2-1	-	-
CASSLGVHAGGGGEQYF	TGTGCCAGCAGCTTAGGGGTTCACGCGGGGGGCGGGGGAGAGCAGTACTTC	TRBV7-9	TRBJ2-7	TRBD2	once
CASSYQGYGANVLTF	TGTGCCAGCAGTTACCAGGGTTATGGGGCCAACGTCCTGACTTTC	TRBV6-5	TRBJ2-6	-	-
CASSPRNEQFF	TGTGCCAGCAGCCCGCGCAATGAGCAGTTCTTC	TRBV11-2	TRBJ2-1	-	-
CASSQELRQGHSPLHF	TGCGCCAGCAGCCAAGAGCTGCGACAGGGGCACTCACCCCTCCACTTT	TRBV4-1	TRBJ1-6	TRBD1	-
CASSFGRGRGNEQFF	TGTGCCAGCAGTTTCGGGCGGGGCCGCGGCAATGAGCAGTTCTTC	TRBV27	TRBJ2-1	-	-
CASSDTILAGSTDTQYF	TGTGCCAGCAGTGATACCATACTAGCGGGGAGCACAGATACGCAGTATTTT	TRBV25-1	TRBJ2-3	TRBD2	once
CASSFQGDTQYF	TGTGCCAGCAGCTTCCAGGGAGATACGCAGTATTTT	TRBV7-3	TRBJ2-3	-	-
CASSQLRGGGPYEQYF	TGCGCCAGCAGCCAACTAAGGGGGGGAGGGCCCTACGAGCAGTACTTC	TRBV4-3	TRBJ2-7	-	few
CAISREGTNQPQHF	TGTGCCATCAGTCGGGAGGGAACAAATCAGCCCCAGCATTTT	TRBV10-3	TRBJ1-5	-	few